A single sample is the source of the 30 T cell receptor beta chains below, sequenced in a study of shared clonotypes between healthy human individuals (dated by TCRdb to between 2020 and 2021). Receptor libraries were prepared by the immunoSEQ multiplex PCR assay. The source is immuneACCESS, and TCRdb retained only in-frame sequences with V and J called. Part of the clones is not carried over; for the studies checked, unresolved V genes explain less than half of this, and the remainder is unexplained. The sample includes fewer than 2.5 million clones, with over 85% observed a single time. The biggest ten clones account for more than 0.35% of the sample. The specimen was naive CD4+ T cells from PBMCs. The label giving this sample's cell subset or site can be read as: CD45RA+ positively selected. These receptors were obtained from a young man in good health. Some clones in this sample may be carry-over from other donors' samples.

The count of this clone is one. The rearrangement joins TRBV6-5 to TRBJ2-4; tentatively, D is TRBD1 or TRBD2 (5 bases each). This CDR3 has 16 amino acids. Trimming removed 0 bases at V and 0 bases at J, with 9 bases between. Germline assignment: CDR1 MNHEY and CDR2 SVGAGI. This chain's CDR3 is CASSYSGGGAKNIQYF. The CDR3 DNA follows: TGTGCCAGCAGTTACTCTGGTGGGGGAGCCAAAAACATTCAGTACTTC.

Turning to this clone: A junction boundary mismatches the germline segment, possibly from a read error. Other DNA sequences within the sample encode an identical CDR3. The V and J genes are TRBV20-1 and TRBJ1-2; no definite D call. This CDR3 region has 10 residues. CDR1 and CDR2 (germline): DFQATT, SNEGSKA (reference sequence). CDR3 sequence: CSAGDYGYTF. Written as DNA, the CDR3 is TGCAGTGCTGGAGACTATGGCTACACCTTC.

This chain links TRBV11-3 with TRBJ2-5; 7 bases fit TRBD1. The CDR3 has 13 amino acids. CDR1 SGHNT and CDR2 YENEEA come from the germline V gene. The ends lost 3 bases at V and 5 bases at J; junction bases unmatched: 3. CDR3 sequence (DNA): TGTGCCAGCAGCTTCAGGGGGACGGAGACCCAGTACTTC. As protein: CASSFRGTETQYF.

Written as DNA, the CDR3 is TGTGCCTGGGGACGGACATACGAGCAGTACTTC. Encoded protein: CAWGRTYEQYF. The chain carries TRBV30 and TRBJ2-5; TRBD1 is a possible D gene (5 bases). The J call may be incorrect, as the DNA end agrees better with TRBJ2-7. Per germline, CDR1 GTSNPN and CDR2 SVGIG (reference sequence). The CDR3 length is 11 residues.

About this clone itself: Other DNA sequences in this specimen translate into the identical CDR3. The CDR3 loop reads CASSLTGTVNTEAFF. CDR3 coding DNA: TGTGCCAGCAGTCTGACCGGGACGGTGAACACTGAAGCTTTCTTT. The genes are TRBV7-3 and TRBJ1-1, with D maybe TRBD1 (5 bases). The germline gives CDR1 SGHTA, CDR2 FQGTGA. The ends were cut back, 6 bases at V and 0 bases at J, with 14 bases in the middle. The CDR3 is made up of 15 amino acids.

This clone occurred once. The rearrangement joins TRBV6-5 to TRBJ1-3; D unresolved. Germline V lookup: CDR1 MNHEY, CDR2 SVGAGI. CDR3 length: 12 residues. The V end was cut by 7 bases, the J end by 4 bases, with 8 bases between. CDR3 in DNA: TGTGCCAGCATTGGTACCGGAAACACCATATATTTT. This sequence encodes CASIGTGNTIYF.

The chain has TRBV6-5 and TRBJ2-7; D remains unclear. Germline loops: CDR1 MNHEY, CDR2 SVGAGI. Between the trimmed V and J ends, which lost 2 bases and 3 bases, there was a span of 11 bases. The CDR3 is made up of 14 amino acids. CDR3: CASSYKARNYEQYF. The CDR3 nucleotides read TGTGCCAGCAGTTACAAGGCCAGGAACTACGAGCAGTACTTC.

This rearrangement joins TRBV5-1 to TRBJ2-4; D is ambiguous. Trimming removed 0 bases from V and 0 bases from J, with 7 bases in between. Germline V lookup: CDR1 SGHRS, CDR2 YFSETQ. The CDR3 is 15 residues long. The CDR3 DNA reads TGCGCCAGCAGCTTGGGAGCAGAAGCCAAAAACATTCAGTACTTC. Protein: CASSLGAEAKNIQYF.

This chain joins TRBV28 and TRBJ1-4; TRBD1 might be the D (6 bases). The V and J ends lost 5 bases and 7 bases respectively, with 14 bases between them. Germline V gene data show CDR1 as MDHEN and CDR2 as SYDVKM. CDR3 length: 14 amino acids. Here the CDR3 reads CASSTSRGGEKLFF. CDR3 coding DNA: TGTGCCAGCAGTACCTCTAGGGGGGGTGAAAAACTGTTTTTT. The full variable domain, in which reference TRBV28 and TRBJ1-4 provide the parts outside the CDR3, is DVKVTQSSRYLVKRTGEKVFLECVQDMDHENMFWYRQDPGLGLRLIYFSYDVKMKEKGDIPEGYSVSREKKERFSLILESASTNQTSMYLCASSTSRGGEKLFFGSGTQLSVL.

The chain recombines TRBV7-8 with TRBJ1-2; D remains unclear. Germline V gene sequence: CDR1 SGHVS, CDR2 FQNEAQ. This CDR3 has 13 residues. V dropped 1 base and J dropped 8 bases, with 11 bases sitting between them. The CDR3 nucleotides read TGTGCCAGCAGCTTAGACCCGGCCCGCGGCTACACCTTC. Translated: CASSLDPARGYTF.

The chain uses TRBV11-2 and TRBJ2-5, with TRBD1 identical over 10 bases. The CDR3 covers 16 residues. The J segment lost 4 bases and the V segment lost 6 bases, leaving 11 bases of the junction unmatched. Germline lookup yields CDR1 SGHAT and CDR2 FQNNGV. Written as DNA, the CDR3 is TGTGCCAGCAGTAAATCGGGACAGGGGAAAAGAGAGACCCAGTACTTC. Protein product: CASSKSGQGKRETQYF.

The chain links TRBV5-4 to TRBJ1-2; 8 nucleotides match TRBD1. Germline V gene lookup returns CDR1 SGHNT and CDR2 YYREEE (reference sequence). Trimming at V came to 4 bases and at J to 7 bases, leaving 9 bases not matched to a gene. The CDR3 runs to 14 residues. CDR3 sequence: CASSPRQGIGGYTF. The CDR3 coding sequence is TGTGCCAGCAGCCCGCGACAGGGGATCGGTGGCTACACCTTC.

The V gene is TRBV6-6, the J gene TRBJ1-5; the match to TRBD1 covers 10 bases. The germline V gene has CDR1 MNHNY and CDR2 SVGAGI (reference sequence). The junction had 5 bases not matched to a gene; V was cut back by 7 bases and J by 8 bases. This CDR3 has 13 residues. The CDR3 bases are TGTGCCAGCATGGGACAGGGGACAGAGCCCCAGCATTTT. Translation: CASMGQGTEPQHF.

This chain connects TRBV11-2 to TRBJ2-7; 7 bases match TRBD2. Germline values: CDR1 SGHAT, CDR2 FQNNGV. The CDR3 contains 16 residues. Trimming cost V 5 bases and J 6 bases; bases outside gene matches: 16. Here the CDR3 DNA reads TGTGCCAGCAGCCCATGGGCGGGAGAGGATCTTTTCGAGCAGTACTTC. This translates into CASSPWAGEDLFEQYF.

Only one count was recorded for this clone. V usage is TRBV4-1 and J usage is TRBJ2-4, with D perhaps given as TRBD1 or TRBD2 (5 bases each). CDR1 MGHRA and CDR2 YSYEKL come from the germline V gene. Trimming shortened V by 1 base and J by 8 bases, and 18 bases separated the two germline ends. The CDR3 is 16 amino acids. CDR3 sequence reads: CASSQAGAPVSDIQYF. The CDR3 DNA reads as TGCGCCAGCAGCCAAGCCGGGGCACCCGTGTCGGACATTCAGTACTTC.

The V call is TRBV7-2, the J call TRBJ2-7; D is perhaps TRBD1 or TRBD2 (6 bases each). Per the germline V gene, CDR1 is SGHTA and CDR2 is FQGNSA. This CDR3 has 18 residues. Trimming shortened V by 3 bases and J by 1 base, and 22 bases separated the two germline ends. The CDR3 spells CASSLGAGRGRYSYEQYF. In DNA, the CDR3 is TGTGCCAGCAGCTTGGGGGCGGGGAGAGGGAGGTATTCCTACGAGCAGTACTTC.

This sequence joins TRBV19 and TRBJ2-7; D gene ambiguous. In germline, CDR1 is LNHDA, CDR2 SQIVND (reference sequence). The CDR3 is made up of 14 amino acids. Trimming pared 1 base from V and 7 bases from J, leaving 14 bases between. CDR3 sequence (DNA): TGTGCCAGTAGTATAGGTGGATCTTTGGGGGAGCAGTACTTC. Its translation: CASSIGGSLGEQYF.

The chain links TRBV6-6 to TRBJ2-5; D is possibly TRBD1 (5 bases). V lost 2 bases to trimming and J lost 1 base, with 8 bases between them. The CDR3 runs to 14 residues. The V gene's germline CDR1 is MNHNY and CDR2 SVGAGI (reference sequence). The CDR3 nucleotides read TGTGCCAGCAGTTACCGACAGACCCAAGAGACCCAGTACTTC. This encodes CASSYRQTQETQYF.

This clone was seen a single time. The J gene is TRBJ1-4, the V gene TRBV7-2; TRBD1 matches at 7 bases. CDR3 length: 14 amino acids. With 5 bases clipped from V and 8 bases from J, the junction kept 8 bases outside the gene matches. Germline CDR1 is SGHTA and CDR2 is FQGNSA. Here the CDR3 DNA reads TGTGCCAGCAGCCCCCGGGACAGCGGGGAAAAACTGTTTTTT. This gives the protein CASSPRDSGEKLFF.

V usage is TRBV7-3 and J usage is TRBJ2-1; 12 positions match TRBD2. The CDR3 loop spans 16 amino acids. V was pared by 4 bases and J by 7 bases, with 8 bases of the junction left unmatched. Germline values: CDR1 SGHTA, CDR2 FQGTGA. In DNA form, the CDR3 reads TGTGCCAGCAGCTACCGGACTAGCGGGACTAGGAATGAGCAGTTCTTC. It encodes CASSYRTSGTRNEQFF.

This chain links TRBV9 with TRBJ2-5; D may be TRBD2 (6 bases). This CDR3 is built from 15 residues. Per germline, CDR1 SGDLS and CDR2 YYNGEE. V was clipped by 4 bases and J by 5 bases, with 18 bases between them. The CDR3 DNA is TGTGCCAGCAGCATCTCCGGGACGGGACTGGAGACCCAGTACTTC. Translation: CASSISGTGLETQYF. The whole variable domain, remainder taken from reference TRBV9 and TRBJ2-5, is DSGVTQTPKHLITATGQRVTLRCSPRSGDLSVYWYQQSLDQGLQFLIQYYNGEERAKGNILERFSAQQFPDLHSELNLSSLELGDSALYFCASSISGTGLETQYFGPGTRLLVL.

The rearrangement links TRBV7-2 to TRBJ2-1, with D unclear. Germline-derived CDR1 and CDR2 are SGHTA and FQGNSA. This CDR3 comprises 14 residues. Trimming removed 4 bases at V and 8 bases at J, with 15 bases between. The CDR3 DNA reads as TGTGCCAGCAGCTCCCTCGGCCTACACGATGAGCAGTTCTTC. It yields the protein CASSSLGLHDEQFF. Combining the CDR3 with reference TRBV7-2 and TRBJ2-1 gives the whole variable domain GAGVSQSPSNKVTEKGKDVELRCDPISGHTALYWYRQSLGQGLEFLIYFQGNSAPDKSGLPSDRFSAERTGGSVSTLTIQRTQQEDSAVYLCASSSLGLHDEQFFGPGTRLTVL.

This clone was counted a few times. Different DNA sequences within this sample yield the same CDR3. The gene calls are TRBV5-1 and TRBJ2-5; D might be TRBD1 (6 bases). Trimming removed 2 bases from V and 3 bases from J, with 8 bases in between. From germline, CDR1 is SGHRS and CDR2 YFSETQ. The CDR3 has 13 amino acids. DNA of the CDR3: TGCGCCAGCAGCTTCCCAGGGGAAGAGACCCAGTACTTC. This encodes CASSFPGEETQYF. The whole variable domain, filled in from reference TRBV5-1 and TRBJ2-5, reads KAGVTQTPRYLIKTRGQQVTLSCSPISGHRSVSWYQQTPGQGLQFLFEYFSETQRNKGNFPGRFSGRQFSNSRSEMNVSTLELGDSALYLCASSFPGEETQYFGPGTRLLVL.

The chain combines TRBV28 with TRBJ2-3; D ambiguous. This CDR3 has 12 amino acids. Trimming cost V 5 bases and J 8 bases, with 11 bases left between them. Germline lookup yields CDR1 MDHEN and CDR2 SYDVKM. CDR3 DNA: TGTGCCAGCAGTCCCGACACCCTTACGCAGTATTTT. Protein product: CASSPDTLTQYF. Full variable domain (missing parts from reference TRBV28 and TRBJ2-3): DVKVTQSSRYLVKRTGEKVFLECVQDMDHENMFWYRQDPGLGLRLIYFSYDVKMKEKGDIPEGYSVSREKKERFSLILESASTNQTSMYLCASSPDTLTQYFGPGTRLTVL.

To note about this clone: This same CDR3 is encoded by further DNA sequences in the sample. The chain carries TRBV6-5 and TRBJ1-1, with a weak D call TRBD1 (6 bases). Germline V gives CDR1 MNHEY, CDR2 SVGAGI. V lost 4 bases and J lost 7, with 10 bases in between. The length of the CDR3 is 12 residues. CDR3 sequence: CASSLRGGEAFF. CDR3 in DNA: TGTGCCAGCAGTTTAAGAGGGGGTGAAGCTTTCTTT.

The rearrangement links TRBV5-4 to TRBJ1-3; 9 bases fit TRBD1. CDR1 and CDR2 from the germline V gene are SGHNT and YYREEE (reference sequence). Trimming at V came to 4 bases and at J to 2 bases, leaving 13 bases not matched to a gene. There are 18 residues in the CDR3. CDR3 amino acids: CASSPGTGRLSAGNTIYF. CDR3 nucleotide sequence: TGTGCCAGCAGCCCCGGGACAGGGCGACTTTCAGCTGGAAACACCATATATTTT.

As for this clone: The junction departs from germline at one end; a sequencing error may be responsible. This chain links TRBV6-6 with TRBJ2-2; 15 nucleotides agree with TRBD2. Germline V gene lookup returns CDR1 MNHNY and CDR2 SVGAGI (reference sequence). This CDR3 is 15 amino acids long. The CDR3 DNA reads TGTGCCGGCAGGACTAGCGGGAGGGCATCCGGGGAGCTGTTTTTT. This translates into CAGRTSGRASGELFF.

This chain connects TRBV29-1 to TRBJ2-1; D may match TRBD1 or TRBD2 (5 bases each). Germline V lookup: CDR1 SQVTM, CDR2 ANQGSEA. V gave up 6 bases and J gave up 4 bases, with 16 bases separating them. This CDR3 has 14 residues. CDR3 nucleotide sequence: TGCAGCGTGTGCCTGCAGGGAGATTACAATGAGCAGTTCTTC. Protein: CSVCLQGDYNEQFF.

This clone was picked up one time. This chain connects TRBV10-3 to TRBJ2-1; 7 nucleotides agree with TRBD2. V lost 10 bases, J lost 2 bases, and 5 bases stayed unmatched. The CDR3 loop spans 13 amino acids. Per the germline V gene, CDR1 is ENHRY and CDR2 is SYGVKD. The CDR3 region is CATRGFTYNEQFF. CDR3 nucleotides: TGTGCCACGCGGGGGTTTACCTACAATGAGCAGTTCTTC.

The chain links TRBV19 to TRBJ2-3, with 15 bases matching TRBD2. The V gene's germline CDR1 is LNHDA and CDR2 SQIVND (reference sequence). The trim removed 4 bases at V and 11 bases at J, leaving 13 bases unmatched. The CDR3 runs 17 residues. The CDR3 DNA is TGTGCCAGTAGTAGCTCAGGACTAGCGGGAGGGCCAGACTTGCAGTATTTT. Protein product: CASSSSGLAGGPDLQYF. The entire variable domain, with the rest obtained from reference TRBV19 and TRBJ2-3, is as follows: DGGITQSPKYLFRKEGQNVTLSCEQNLNHDAMYWYRQDPGQGLRLIYYSQIVNDFQKGDIAEGYSVSREKKESFPLTVTSAQKNPTAFYLCASSSSGLAGGPDLQYFGPGTRLTVL.